This TCR beta chain was obtained from a study of T cells in Graves' hyperthyroidism and ophthalmopathy. Study at large: The authors collected peripheral blood at initial diagnosis, before any treatment. Whole-study findings and limits: Model predictions of ophthalmopathy came a median roughly 6.7 months before onset.

This clonotype was picked up a small number of times. Antigen: not known. Patients with uncontrolled infections, other autoimmune diseases, pregnancy or lactation were excluded. Each 10 ml fresh peripheral blood draw supplied the PBMCs. CDR3 size: 17 residues. V was trimmed by 0 bases and J by 0 bases, leaving 10 bases between them. The V gene's germline CDR1 is SGHNT and CDR2 YYREEE (reference sequence). Template material for amplifying TCR beta CDR3 regions consisted of RNA transcripts. The HTBI primer set served for first-round RT-PCR of the TCR CDR3. TCRdb redid the calling of the multiplex PCR reads with MiXCR, one entry per CDR3 protein. The sample lists 300,000 to 400,000 distinct CDR3 sequences, 15% to 20% occurring once.

Source material: blood. This receptor was taken from a woman between 45 and 65 years old with Graves' hyperthyroidism. This chain links TRBV5-4 with TRBJ2-6, with D unresolved. CDR3 sequence: CASSLGAGDSGANVLTF. In DNA, the CDR3 is TGTGCCAGCAGCTTGGGGGCAGGAGACTCTGGGGCCAACGTCCTGACTTTC.